This TCR beta chain was recorded in a study of blood T cell repertoires in COVID-19. As processed by the authors: Amplification of reference gene primers provided the estimated nucleated cell counts. The protocol was immunoSEQ multiplex PCR, while the TCRdb copy is restricted to in-frame clones and leaves out a portion. V, J and clone size were drawn from that table, and D and trimming were deduced from the DNA. The data hold roughly 340,000 clones, with more than 70% observed a single time. The V gene's germline CDR1 is SQVTM and CDR2 ANQGSEA. The CDR3 has 14 residues. Deletions cut 1 base from V and 3 bases from J, with 11 bases between. Seattle enrolled patients during active infection and tracked them longitudinally.

The rearrangement links TRBV29-1 to TRBJ2-3; possibly TRBD1 for D (6 bases). This clonotype originated in a woman aged 70 to 79 with COVID-19, enrolled during active disease. Material: peripheral blood. CDR3 DNA: TGCAGCGTTGAAGGGCAGGGGAGAACAGATACGCAGTATTTT. Translated, it gives CSVEGQGRTDTQYF.